This T cell receptor (beta chain) was captured in a study of T cells in Graves' hyperthyroidism and ophthalmopathy. Study-level points and caveats: Ophthalmopathy was told apart from stable hyperthyroidism by a 13 V-J model. In blood, most of the thyroid clonotypes expanded above 0.001 were also present.

Diagnostic assessment was based on clinical symptoms, serum thyroxine and TRAb, thyroid ultrasound and orbital computed tomography. PBMCs stemmed from less than 13 ml fresh peripheral blood. The ends were cut back, 1 base at V and 5 bases at J, with 7 bases in the middle. From germline, CDR1 is SGHVS and CDR2 FNYEAQ. This CDR3 comprises 13 residues. Authors of the study amplified TCR beta CDR3 regions from RNA transcripts. HTBI primers were the set used in a first-round RT-PCR of the TCR CDR3. MiXCR, applied by TCRdb to the multiplex PCR reads, yields one record per CDR3 protein. The sample records 300,000 to 400,000 distinct CDR3 sequences, 15% to 20% being singletons. This clonotype occurred many times. What it binds is not known.

This clonotype was obtained from a man between 18 and 35 years old with Graves' ophthalmopathy. The chain is built from TRBV7-6 and TRBJ2-3; the D is unclear. Specimen: blood. DNA of the CDR3: TGTGCCAGCAGCTTAGGGTCCGAAGATACGCAGTATTTT. It codes for CASSLGSEDTQYF.